This T cell receptor beta chain was recorded in a study of cytomegalovirus exposure and HLA in healthy donors. Sampled while nominally healthy, donors likely had unrecorded immune exposures. Worth noting for this clone: Its target is not known.

Vbeta (60) and Jbeta (13) primers were used in the PCR. Only in-frame clones appear in the TCRdb table, and some are missing; sequencing was by immunoSEQ multiplex PCR. Among about 190,000 clones listed, around 83% were seen once. Per the germline V gene, CDR1 is KGHSH and CDR2 is LQKENI. Trimming left V 0 bases short and J 6 bases short, with 12 bases between. The CDR3 spans 14 residues. Study-level results: Sequencing depth roughly uniform across donors was assumed in presence/absence analyses. Follow-up analysis seemed to connect common viral pathogens with several of the most significant clusters identified. In a later analysis, donors in an Asian-associated ancestry cluster reportedly had fewer N-insertions in productive TCRs than the cohort mean.

The chain recombines TRBV18 with TRBJ2-7; D is possibly TRBD2 (6 bases). The TCR was taken from a man aged 50 to 59 in good health and CMV-seronegative. Input material: PBMCs. The CDR3: CASSPPGGPFEQYF. The CDR3 nucleotides are TGTGCCAGCTCACCACCCGGGGGTCCTTTCGAGCAGTACTTC.